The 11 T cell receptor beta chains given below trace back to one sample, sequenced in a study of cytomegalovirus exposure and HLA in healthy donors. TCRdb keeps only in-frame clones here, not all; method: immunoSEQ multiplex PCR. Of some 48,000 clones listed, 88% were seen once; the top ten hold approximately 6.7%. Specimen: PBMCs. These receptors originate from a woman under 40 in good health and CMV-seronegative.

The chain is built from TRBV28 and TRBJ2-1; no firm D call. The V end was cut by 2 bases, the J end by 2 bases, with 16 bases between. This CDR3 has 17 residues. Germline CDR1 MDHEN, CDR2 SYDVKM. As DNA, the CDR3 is TGTGCCAGCAGTTTAAGCCCCCCCCGCGGCCCCTACAATGAGCAGTTCTTC. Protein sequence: CASSLSPPRGPYNEQFF.

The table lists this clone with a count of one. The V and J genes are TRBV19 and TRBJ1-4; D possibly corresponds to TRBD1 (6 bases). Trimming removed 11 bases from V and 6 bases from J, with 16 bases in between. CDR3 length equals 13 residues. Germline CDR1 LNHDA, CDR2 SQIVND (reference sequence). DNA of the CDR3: TGTGCCGGGATTAGACAGGTGGATGAAAAACTGTTTTTT. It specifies CAGIRQVDEKLFF. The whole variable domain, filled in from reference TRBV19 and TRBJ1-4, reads DGGITQSPKYLFRKEGQNVTLSCEQNLNHDAMYWYRQDPGQGLRLIYYSQIVNDFQKGDIAEGYSVSREKKESFPLTVTSAQKNPTAFYLCAGIRQVDEKLFFGSGTQLSVL.

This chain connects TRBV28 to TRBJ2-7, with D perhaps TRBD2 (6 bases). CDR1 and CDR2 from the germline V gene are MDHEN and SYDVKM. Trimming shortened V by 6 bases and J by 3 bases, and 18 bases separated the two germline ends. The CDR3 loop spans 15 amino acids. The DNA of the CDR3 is TGTGCCAGCAGCAGTTTGGTTATCGGGAGCTACGAGCAGTACTTC. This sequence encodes CASSSLVIGSYEQYF.

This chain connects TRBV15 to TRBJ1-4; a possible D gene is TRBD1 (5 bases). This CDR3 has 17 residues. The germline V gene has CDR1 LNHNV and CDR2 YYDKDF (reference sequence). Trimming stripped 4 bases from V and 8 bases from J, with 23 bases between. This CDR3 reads CATSTEIKASKGEKLFF. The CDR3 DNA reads TGTGCCACCAGCACGGAAATTAAAGCCTCCAAGGGGGAAAAACTGTTTTTT.

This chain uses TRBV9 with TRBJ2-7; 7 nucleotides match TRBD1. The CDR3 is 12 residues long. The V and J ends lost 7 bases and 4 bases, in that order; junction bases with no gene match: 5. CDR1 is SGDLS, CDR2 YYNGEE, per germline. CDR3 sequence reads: CASGLQGYEQYF. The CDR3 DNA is TGTGCCAGCGGATTACAGGGGTACGAGCAGTACTTC.

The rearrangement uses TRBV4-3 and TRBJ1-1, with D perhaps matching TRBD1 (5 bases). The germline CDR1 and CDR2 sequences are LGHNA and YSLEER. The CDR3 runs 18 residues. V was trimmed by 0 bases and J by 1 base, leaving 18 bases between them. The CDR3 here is CASSQDPPKTAGNTEAFF. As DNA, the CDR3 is TGCGCCAGCAGCCAAGACCCTCCGAAGACAGCCGGGAACACTGAAGCTTTCTTT.

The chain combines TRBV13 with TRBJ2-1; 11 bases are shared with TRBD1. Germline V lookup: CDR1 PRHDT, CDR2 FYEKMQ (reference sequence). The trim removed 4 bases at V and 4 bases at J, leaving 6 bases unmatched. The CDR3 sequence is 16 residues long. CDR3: CASSSRTGGLYNEQFF. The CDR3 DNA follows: TGTGCCAGCAGCTCCCGGACAGGGGGCCTTTACAATGAGCAGTTCTTC.

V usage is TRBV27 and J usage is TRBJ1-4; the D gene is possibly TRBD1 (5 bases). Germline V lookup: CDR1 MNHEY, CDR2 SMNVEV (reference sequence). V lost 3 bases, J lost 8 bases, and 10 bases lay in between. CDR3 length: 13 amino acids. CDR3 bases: TGTGCCAGCAGTTTGCAGGGAGGGGAAAAACTGTTTTTT. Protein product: CASSLQGGEKLFF.

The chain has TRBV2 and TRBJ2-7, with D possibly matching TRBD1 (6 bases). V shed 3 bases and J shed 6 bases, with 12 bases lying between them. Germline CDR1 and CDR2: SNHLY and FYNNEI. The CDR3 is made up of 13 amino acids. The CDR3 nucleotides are TGTGCCAGCAGTGACCAGGGACAATCCGAGCAGTACTTC. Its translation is CASSDQGQSEQYF.

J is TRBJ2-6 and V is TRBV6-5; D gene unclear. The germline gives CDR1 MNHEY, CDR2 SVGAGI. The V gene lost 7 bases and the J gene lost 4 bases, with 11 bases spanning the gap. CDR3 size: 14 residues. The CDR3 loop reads CASTFRSGANVLTF. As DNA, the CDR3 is TGTGCCAGCACCTTTCGAAGCGGGGCCAACGTCCTGACTTTC.

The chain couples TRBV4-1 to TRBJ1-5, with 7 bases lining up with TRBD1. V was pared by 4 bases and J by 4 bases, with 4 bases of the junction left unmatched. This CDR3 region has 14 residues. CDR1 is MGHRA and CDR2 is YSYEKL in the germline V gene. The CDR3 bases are TGCGCCAGCAGCCGAGGGACAGAAAATCAGCCCCAGCATTTT. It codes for CASSRGTENQPQHF.